This T cell receptor beta chain came from a study of metastatic and nonmetastatic thyroid tumors. Study-level findings and limits: The reported finding was significantly higher TCR beta diversity in malignant thyroid tumors relative to benign nodules, in blood and tumor.

Per germline, CDR1 SGHRS and CDR2 YFSETQ. The V gene end was trimmed by 2 bases and the J gene end by 4 bases; junction bases not matched to a gene: 7. The length of the CDR3 is 15 residues. All patients were treatment-naive before thyroid surgery. As regards this clone: The antigen is undetermined.

TCRdb ran MiXCR on the PCR reads. The top ten hold around an eighth of the sample, which has approximately 25,000 clones, roughly an eighth seen once. The sample taken for sequencing was blood. This rearrangement joins TRBV5-1 to TRBJ1-1, with TRBD1 matching 8 bases. The origin of this receptor is a female donor with papillary thyroid cancer or a benign thyroid nodule (not recorded which). Some clones in this sample may be carry-over from other donors' samples. This CDR3 reads CASSLKQGGSTEAFF. The CDR3 DNA reads as TGCGCCAGCAGCTTAAAACAGGGGGGCAGCACTGAAGCTTTCTTT.